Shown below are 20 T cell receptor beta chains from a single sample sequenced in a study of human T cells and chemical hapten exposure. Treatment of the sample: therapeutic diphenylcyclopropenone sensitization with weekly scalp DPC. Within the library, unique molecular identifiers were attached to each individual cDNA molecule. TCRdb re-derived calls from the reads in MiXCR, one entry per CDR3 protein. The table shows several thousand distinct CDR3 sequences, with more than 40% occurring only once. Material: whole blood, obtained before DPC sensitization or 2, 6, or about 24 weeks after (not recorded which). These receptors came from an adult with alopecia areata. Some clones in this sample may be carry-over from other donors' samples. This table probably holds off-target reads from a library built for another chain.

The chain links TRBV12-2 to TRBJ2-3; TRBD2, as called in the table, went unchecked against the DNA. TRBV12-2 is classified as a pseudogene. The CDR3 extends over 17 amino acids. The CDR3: CASRLDPGLAGTNTQYF. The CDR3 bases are TGTGCAAGTCGCTTAGACCCAGGACTAGCGGGTACAAATACGCAGTATTTT.

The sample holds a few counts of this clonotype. CDR3 DNA sequence: TGTGCCAGCAGCTCCGGGACTACTCATGAGCAGTTCTTC. Protein product: CASSSGTTHEQFF. The chain joins TRBV2 to TRBJ2-1; 7 bases agree with TRBD2. The germline V gene encodes CDR1 SNHLY and CDR2 FYNNEI. The V segment lost 6 bases and the J segment 8 bases; nucleotides outside the gene matches: 7. The CDR3 contains 13 residues.

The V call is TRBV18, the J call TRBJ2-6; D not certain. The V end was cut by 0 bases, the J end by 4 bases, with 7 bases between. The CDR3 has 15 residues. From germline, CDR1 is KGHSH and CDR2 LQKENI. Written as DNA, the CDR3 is TGTGCCAGCTCACCACCAGGGCGAGGGGCCAACGTCCTGACTTTC. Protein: CASSPPGRGANVLTF.

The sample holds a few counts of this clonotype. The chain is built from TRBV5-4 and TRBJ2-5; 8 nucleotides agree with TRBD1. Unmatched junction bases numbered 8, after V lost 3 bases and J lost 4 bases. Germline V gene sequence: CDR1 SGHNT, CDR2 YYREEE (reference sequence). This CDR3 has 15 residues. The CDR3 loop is CASSSDRGGGETQYF. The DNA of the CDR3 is TGTGCCAGCAGCTCCGACAGGGGAGGAGGAGAGACCCAGTACTTC. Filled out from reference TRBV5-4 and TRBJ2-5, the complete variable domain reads ETGVTQSPTHLIKTRGQQVTLRCSSQSGHNTVSWYQQALGQGPQFIFQYYREEENGRGNFPPRFSGLQFPNYSSELNVNALELDDSALYLCASSSDRGGGETQYFGPGTRLLVL.

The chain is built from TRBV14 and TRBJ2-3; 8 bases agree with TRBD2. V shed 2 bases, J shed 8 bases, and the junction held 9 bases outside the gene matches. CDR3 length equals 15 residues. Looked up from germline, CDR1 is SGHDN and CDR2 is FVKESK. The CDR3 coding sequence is TGTGCCAGCAGCCAAAGACCGGGACTAGTTGGTACGCAGTATTTT. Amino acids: CASSQRPGLVGTQYF.

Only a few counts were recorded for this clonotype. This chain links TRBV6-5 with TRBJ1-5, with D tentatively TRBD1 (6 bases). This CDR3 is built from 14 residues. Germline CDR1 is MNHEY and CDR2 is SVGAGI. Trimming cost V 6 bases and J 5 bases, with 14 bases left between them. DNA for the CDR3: TGTGCCAGCAGCGAAACGGACAGTTATCAGCCCCAGCATTTT. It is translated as CASSETDSYQPQHF.

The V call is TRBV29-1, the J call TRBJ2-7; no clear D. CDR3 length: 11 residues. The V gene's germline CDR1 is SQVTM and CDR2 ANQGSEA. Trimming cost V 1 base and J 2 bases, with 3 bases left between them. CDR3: CSVEVTYEQYF. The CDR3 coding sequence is TGCAGCGTTGAAGTTACCTACGAGCAGTACTTC.

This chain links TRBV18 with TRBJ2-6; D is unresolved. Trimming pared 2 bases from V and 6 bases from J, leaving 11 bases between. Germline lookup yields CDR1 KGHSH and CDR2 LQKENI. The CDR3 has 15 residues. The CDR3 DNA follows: TGTGCCAGCTCACCAACACAGTTTGAGGCCAACGTCCTGACTTTC. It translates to CASSPTQFEANVLTF.

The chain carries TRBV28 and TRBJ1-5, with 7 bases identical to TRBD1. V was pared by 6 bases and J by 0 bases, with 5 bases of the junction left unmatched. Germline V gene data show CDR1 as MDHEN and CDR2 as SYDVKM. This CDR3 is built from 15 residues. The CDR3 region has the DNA TGTGCCAGCAGCTGGGACAGTAATAGCAATCAGCCCCAGCATTTT. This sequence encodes CASSWDSNSNQPQHF.

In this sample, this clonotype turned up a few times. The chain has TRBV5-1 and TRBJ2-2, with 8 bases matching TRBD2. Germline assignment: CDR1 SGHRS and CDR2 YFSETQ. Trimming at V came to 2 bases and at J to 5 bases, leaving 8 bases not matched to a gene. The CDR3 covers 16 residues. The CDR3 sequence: CASSLASGSWTGELFF. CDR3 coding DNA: TGCGCCAGCAGCTTAGCCAGCGGGAGTTGGACCGGGGAGCTGTTTTTT.

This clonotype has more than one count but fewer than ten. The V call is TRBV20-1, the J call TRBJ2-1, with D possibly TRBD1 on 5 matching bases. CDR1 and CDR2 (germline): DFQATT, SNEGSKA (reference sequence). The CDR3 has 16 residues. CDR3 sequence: CSPESAQGIGYNEQFF. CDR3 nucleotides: TGCAGCCCCGAATCTGCCCAGGGCATAGGATACAATGAGCAGTTCTTC.

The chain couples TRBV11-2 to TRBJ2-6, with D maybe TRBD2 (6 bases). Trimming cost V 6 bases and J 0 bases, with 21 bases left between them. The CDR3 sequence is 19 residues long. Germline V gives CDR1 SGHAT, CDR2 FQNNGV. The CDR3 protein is CASRTFGGAKTSGANVLTF. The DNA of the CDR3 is TGTGCCAGCAGGACTTTCGGGGGAGCGAAAACCTCTGGGGCCAACGTCCTGACTTTC.

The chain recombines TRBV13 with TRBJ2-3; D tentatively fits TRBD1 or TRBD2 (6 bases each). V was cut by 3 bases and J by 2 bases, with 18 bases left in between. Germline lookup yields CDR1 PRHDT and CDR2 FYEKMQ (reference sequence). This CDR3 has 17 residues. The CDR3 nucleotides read TGTGCCAGCAGCTTTGAAGGAGGGGGAGGAGCCACAGATACGCAGTATTTT. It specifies CASSFEGGGGATDTQYF.

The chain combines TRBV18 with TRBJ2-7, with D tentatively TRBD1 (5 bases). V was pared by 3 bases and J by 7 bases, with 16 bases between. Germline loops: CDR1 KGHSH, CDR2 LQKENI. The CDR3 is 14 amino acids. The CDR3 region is CASSPSGRAVEQYF. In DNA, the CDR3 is TGTGCCAGCTCACCGAGTGGCAGGGCGGTTGAGCAGTACTTC.

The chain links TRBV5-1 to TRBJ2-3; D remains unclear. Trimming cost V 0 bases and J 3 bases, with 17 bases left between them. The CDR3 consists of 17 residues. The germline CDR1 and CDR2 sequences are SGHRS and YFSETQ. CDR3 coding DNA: TGCGCCAGCAGCTTGGGGGCGGCGATCCGAACGACAGATACGCAGTATTTT. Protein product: CASSLGAAIRTTDTQYF.

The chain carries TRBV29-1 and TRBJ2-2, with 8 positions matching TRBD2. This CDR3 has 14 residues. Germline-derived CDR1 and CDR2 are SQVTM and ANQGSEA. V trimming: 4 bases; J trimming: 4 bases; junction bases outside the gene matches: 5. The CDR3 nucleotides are TGCAGCGTTGGATCGCTAGCGGGCACCGGGGAGCTGTTTTTT. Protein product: CSVGSLAGTGELFF.

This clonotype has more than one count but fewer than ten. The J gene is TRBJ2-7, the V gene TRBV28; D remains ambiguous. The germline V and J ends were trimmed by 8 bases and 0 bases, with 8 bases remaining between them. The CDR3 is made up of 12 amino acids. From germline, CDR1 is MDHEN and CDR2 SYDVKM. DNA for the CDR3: TGTGCCAGCTTCAGGAGCTCCTACGAGCAGTACTTC. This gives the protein CASFRSSYEQYF.

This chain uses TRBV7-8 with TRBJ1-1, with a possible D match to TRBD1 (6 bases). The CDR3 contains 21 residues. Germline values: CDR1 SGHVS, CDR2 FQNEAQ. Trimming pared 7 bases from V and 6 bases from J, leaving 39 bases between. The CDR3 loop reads CASTHKGGRQWFVFWIPEAFF. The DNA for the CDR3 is TGTGCCAGCACCCATAAGGGGGGGAGACAGTGGTTCGTCTTTTGGATACCTGAAGCTTTCTTT.

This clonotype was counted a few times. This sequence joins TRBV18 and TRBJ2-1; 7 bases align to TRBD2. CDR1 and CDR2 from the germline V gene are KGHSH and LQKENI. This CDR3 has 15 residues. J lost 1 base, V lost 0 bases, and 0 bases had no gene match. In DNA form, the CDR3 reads TGTGCCAGCTCACCACCTAGCGGGTCCTACAATGAGCAGTTCTTC. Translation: CASSPPSGSYNEQFF.

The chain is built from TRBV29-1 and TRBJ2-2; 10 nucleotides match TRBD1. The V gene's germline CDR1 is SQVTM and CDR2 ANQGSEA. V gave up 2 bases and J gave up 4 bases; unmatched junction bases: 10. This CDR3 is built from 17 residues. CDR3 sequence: CSVETGQGVGITGELFF. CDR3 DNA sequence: TGCAGCGTTGAAACAGGACAGGGGGTAGGGATCACCGGGGAGCTGTTTTTT.